What follows is one T cell receptor (beta chain) and its context. The antigen is undetermined. The data derive from a study of radiation and T cells in renal cell carcinoma. The method was immunoSEQ multiplex PCR; TCRdb's version includes in-frame clones alone and lacks a portion of them. The sample has tens of thousands of clones, roughly 64% seen once; the top ten hold approximately 23%. Treatment denoted: treatment-naive control, cytoreductive nephrectomy. The CDR3 contains 16 residues. The trim removed 2 bases at V and 6 bases at J, leaving 11 bases unmatched. Germline V gene sequence: CDR1 SGHRS, CDR2 YFSETQ. Regarding the study as a whole: Irradiated tumors held more dominant CDR3 motifs than control tumors.

The sequenced sample was tumor tissue, obtained from a patient whose treatment was nephrectomy without radiotherapy. The chain couples TRBV5-1 to TRBJ2-7; 10 bases are a match to TRBD2. The sequence derives from a man aged 35 to 55 with renal cell carcinoma. The CDR3 nucleotides read TGCGCCAGCAGCTTAGGGCTAGCGGGAGCTGAAACCGAGCAGTACTTC. The encoded protein is CASSLGLAGAETEQYF.